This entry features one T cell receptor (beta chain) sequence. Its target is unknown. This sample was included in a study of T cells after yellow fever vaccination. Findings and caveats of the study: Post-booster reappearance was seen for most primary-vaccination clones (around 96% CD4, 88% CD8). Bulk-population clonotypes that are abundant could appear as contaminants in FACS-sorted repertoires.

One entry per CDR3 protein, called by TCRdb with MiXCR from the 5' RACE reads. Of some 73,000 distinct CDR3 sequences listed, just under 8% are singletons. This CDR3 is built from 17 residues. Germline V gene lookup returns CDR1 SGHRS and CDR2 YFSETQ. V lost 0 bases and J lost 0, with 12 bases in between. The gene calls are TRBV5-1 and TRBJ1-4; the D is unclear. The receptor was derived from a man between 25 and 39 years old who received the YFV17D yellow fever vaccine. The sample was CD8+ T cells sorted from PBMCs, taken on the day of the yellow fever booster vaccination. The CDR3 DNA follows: TGCGCCAGCAGCTTGGTTGGACCGTCCGCAACTAATGAAAAACTGTTTTTT. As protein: CASSLVGPSATNEKLFF.